This TCR beta chain was sequenced during a study of cytomegalovirus exposure and HLA in healthy donors. A word on this clone: Its cognate antigen is unknown.

Primers included in the PCR were 60 Vbeta and 13 Jbeta primers. Sequencing used immunoSEQ multiplex PCR; TCRdb keeps in-frame clones, though not all of them. This table holds approximately 140,000 clones, about 79% found once. Broader study findings: Links to common viral pathogens appeared, in a later analysis, for several of the most significant clusters.

Sample: PBMCs. The clonotype originates from a middle-aged man in good health and CMV-seropositive.

This CDR3 reads CASSATGTVTSTDTQYF. DNA for the CDR3: TGTGCCAGCAGCGCAACCGGGACAGTGACTAGCACAGATACGCAGTATTTT. The rearrangement joins TRBV7-3 to TRBJ2-3; TRBD1 matches 7 bases. V shed 5 bases, J shed 0 bases, and the junction held 11 bases outside the gene matches. CDR1 and CDR2 (germline): SGHTA, FQGTGA. This CDR3 has 17 residues.